A single sample gave rise to the 27 T cell receptor beta chains below, sequenced in a study of T cell repertoires in cytomegalovirus infection. Their antigen targets remain unknown. TCRdb used MiXCR to reprocess the reads, holding one entry per CDR3 protein. The table records about 52,000 distinct CDR3 sequences, around a fifth of them present only once. Sequencing was performed on CD8+ T cells from cultured PBMCs, taken from culture after CMV antigen stimulation. The receptors stem from a human donor in good health (CMV status not recorded). Some clones in this sample may be carry-over from other donors' samples.

The table lists this clonotype with a few counts. The rearrangement links TRBV6-5 to TRBJ1-6, with D maybe TRBD1 (5 bases). Germline V gene lookup returns CDR1 MNHEY and CDR2 SVGAGI. The CDR3 contains 13 residues. The ends were cut back, 0 bases at V and 17 bases at J, with 14 bases in the middle. The CDR3 protein is CASSYSGTDEIHF. The CDR3 bases are TGTGCCAGCAGTTACTCGGGGACCGATGAAATCCACTTT.

This chain connects TRBV27 to TRBJ1-6, with D tentatively TRBD1 (5 bases). This CDR3 has 16 amino acids. Germline CDR1 is MNHEY and CDR2 is SMNVEV (reference sequence). V was pared by 5 bases and J by 7 bases, with 18 bases between. In nucleotides, the CDR3 is TGTGCCAGCAGTGAAAGTCCGGGACGGTTAAATTCACCCCTCCACTTT. As protein: CASSESPGRLNSPLHF.

This clonotype was observed at least ten times. The chain is built from TRBV29-1 and TRBJ2-2; 8 nucleotides agree with TRBD1. Germline lookup yields CDR1 SQVTM and CDR2 ANQGSEA. CDR3 length: 12 amino acids. After removal of 6 bases from V and 6 bases from J, the junction contained 3 bases not matched to a gene. The CDR3 loop reads CSVEQGAGELFF. CDR3 nucleotide sequence: TGCAGCGTGGAACAGGGGGCCGGGGAGCTGTTTTTT.

This clonotype has a handful of counts. V gene TRBV6-6 combines with J gene TRBJ1-4, with 9 bases fitting TRBD1. This CDR3 contains 16 residues. Germline CDR1 MNHNY, CDR2 SVGAGI (reference sequence). The V segment lost 2 bases and the J segment 6 bases; nucleotides outside the gene matches: 7. The DNA for the CDR3 is TGTGCCAGCAGTTACCCCGGACAGGGGTACGATGAAAAACTGTTTTTT. Amino acid sequence: CASSYPGQGYDEKLFF.

The J gene is TRBJ1-6, the V gene TRBV28; the D is unclear. CDR3 length: 13 amino acids. Germline V CDR1 and CDR2: MDHEN, SYDVKM. V was clipped by 9 bases and J by 10 bases, with 16 bases between them. DNA of the CDR3: TGTGCCAGTCTCCGGGGAGAAGGATCACCCCTCCACTTT. Protein product: CASLRGEGSPLHF.

This clonotype was recorded a few times. The chain joins TRBV5-6 to TRBJ2-7, with D tentatively TRBD1 (6 bases). CDR3 length: 15 residues. Trimming pared 4 bases from V and 2 bases from J, leaving 16 bases between. Germline V gene sequence: CDR1 SGHDT, CDR2 YYEEEE. The CDR3 nucleotides are TGTGCCAGCAGCCGTGGAATCACAGGGACCTACGAGCAGTACTTC. It encodes CASSRGITGTYEQYF.

This clonotype has a count of ten or more. The gene calls are TRBV27 and TRBJ2-3; no firm D call. Germline assignment: CDR1 MNHEY and CDR2 SMNVEV (reference sequence). The CDR3 spans 13 residues. Trimming stripped 3 bases from V and 6 bases from J, with 10 bases between. In DNA form, the CDR3 reads TGTGCCAGCAGTTTGGTGCGTAGGGATACGCAGTATTTT. Amino acid sequence: CASSLVRRDTQYF.

This chain connects TRBV7-8 to TRBJ1-1, with D hard to call. Looked up from germline, CDR1 is SGHVS and CDR2 is FQNEAQ. V gave up 5 bases and J gave up 3 bases, with 13 bases separating them. There are 14 residues in the CDR3. CDR3 in amino acids: CASSPPKPHTEAFF. Here the CDR3 DNA reads TGTGCCAGCAGCCCCCCCAAACCCCACACTGAAGCTTTCTTT.

This chain joins TRBV7-9 and TRBJ2-1, with D possibly matching TRBD2 (5 bases). This CDR3 spans 13 amino acids. V dropped 4 bases and J dropped 6 bases, with 10 bases sitting between them. The germline CDR1 and CDR2 sequences are SEHNR and FQNEAQ (reference sequence). This chain's CDR3 is CASSSPDFNEQFF. In nucleotides, the CDR3 is TGTGCCAGCAGCTCCCCGGACTTCAATGAGCAGTTCTTC.

This sequence joins TRBV12-3 or TRBV12-4 and TRBJ2-7; TRBD1 matches at 8 bases. The V and J ends lost 0 bases and 4 bases, in that order; junction bases with no gene match: 5. The CDR3 runs to 15 residues. The chain's CDR3 is CASSLAQGAGYEQYF. In DNA form, the CDR3 reads TGTGCCAGCAGTTTAGCGCAGGGGGCGGGGTACGAGCAGTACTTC.

The table lists this clonotype with a few counts. V and J are TRBV4-3 and TRBJ2-5; D is ambiguous. CDR3 size: 13 residues. V was clipped by 2 bases and J by 5 bases, with 9 bases between them. From germline, CDR1 is LGHNA and CDR2 YSLEER. CDR3: CASSQQARETQYF. The CDR3 coding sequence is TGCGCCAGCAGCCAACAAGCGAGGGAGACCCAGTACTTC.

This clonotype appeared a few times. The chain has TRBV5-8 and TRBJ1-2, with unresolved D. CDR1 and CDR2 (germline): SGHTS, YDEGEE. The V end lost 2 bases, the J end lost 6 bases, and 11 bases lay between the germline ends. The CDR3 is 13 amino acids. CDR3 nucleotide sequence: TGTGCCAGCAGCTTCGGCCACCGGAATGGCTACACCTTC. Residues: CASSFGHRNGYTF.

Here the CDR3 reads CASSLLGTQNQPQHF. The CDR3 nucleotides read TGTGCCAGCAGCTTACTCGGGACACAGAATCAGCCCCAGCATTTT. V usage is TRBV7-8 and J usage is TRBJ1-5; D is possibly TRBD1 (6 bases). CDR3 length equals 15 residues. From germline, CDR1 is SGHVS and CDR2 FQNEAQ. Trimming removed 2 bases at V and 4 bases at J, with 12 bases between.

V is TRBV28 and J is TRBJ1-2, with D possibly being TRBD1 (6 bases). The ends were cut back, 5 bases at V and 6 bases at J, with 10 bases in the middle. The CDR3 extends over 12 amino acids. CDR1 MDHEN and CDR2 SYDVKM come from the germline V gene. Written as DNA, the CDR3 is TGTGCCAGCAGTATTGACAGGCATGGCTACACCTTC. Translation: CASSIDRHGYTF.

The chain joins TRBV10-3 to TRBJ1-1; possibly TRBD1 for D (6 bases). The V end lost 3 bases, the J end lost 4 bases, and 18 bases lay between the germline ends. From germline, CDR1 is ENHRY and CDR2 SYGVKD. The CDR3 totals 16 residues. The CDR3 sequence is CAISDPFRDMVTEAFF. Written as DNA, the CDR3 is TGTGCCATCAGTGACCCATTCCGGGACATGGTCACTGAAGCTTTCTTT.

Only a few counts were recorded for this clonotype. Here the CDR3 reads CATSRPLNRGVAKNIQYF. The CDR3, as DNA: TGTGCCACCAGCAGACCACTAAACAGGGGGGTAGCCAAAAACATTCAGTACTTC. The chain employs TRBV15 and TRBJ2-4, with 8 bases fitting TRBD1. V shed 2 bases, J shed 0 bases, and the junction held 9 bases outside the gene matches. Germline CDR1 is LNHNV and CDR2 is YYDKDF (reference sequence). The CDR3 loop spans 18 amino acids. The entire variable domain, with the rest obtained from reference TRBV15 and TRBJ2-4, is as follows: DAMVIQNPRYQVTQFGKPVTLSCSQTLNHNVMYWYQQKSSQAPKLLFHYYDKDFNNEADTPDNFQSRRPNTSFCFLDIRSPGLGDTAMYLCATSRPLNRGVAKNIQYFGAGTRLSVL.

This clonotype was counted between two and nine times. The chain has TRBV27 and TRBJ2-5, with TRBD2 matching over 8 bases. The CDR3 contains 15 residues. V shed 2 bases and J 5 bases; nucleotides not matched to a gene: 7. Germline loops: CDR1 MNHEY, CDR2 SMNVEV (reference sequence). The CDR3 nucleotides read TGTGCCAGCAGTTTACGGGGGGGCTGGGTCGAGACCCAGTACTTC. It is translated as CASSLRGGWVETQYF.

The table lists this clonotype with a few counts. The chain is built from TRBV28 and TRBJ1-1; no clear D. Germline V CDR1 and CDR2: MDHEN, SYDVKM. Trimming removed 4 bases at V and 5 bases at J, with 14 bases between. There are 14 residues in the CDR3. The CDR3 DNA reads TGTGCCAGCAGTTATCTTGGGTCGAGAACTGAAGCTTTCTTT. Translated, it gives CASSYLGSRTEAFF.

The rearrangement uses TRBV20-1 and TRBJ1-5, with unresolved D. This CDR3 has 13 residues. Germline CDR1 and CDR2: DFQATT and SNEGSKA (reference sequence). V was cut by 4 bases and J by 3 bases, with 10 bases left in between. In nucleotides, the CDR3 is TGCAGTGCTATTCGTACCGACAATCAGCCCCAGCATTTT. Translating gives CSAIRTDNQPQHF.

The CDR3 region has the DNA TGTGCCAGCAGCTTATACGGTGGGGGCCGGGATGAGCAGTTCTTC. Its protein is CASSLYGGGRDEQFF. The chain carries TRBV7-9 and TRBJ2-1, with a possible D match to TRBD1 (6 bases). V gave up 2 bases and J gave up 8 bases, with 16 bases separating them. Germline lookup yields CDR1 SEHNR and CDR2 FQNEAQ (reference sequence). This CDR3 has 15 residues.

The gene calls are TRBV7-9 and TRBJ1-1; D not certain. Germline CDR1 SEHNR, CDR2 FQNEAQ (reference sequence). The CDR3 covers 15 residues. The V end lost 7 bases, the J end lost 1 base, and 16 bases lay between the germline ends. CDR3 residues: CASNGEGLGNTEAFF. CDR3 DNA sequence: TGTGCCAGCAATGGAGAGGGTCTCGGGAACACTGAAGCTTTCTTT. Drawing the rest from reference TRBV7-9 and TRBJ1-1, the complete variable domain is DTGVSQNPRHKITKRGQNVTFRCDPISEHNRLYWYRQTLGQGPEFLTYFQNEAQLEKSRLLSDRFSAERPKGSFSTLEIQRTEQGDSAMYLCASNGEGLGNTEAFFGQGTRLTVV.

This clonotype occurred a few times. The CDR3 spells CASAPSGIPDTQYF. The CDR3 DNA follows: TGTGCCAGTGCCCCTAGCGGGATTCCAGATACGCAGTATTTT. This chain uses TRBV19 with TRBJ2-3; 9 positions agree with TRBD2. Per germline, CDR1 LNHDA and CDR2 SQIVND (reference sequence). V gave up 8 bases and J gave up 4 bases; unmatched junction bases: 7. The CDR3 contains 14 residues.

The genes are TRBV12-3 or TRBV12-4 and TRBJ2-7; D unresolved. The CDR3 has 13 residues. Trimming took off 1 base at V and 3 bases at J, with 7 bases between the two ends. The CDR3 protein is CASSLVGSYEQYF. DNA of the CDR3: TGTGCCAGCAGTTTAGTGGGCAGCTACGAGCAGTACTTC.

This clonotype was counted a few times. The chain couples TRBV7-9 to TRBJ1-4, with 8 positions matching TRBD1. The CDR3 length is 15 residues. CDR1 SEHNR and CDR2 FQNEAQ come from the germline V gene (reference sequence). With 5 bases clipped from V and 6 bases from J, the junction kept 8 bases outside the gene matches. The CDR3 here is CASSENRDRHEKLFF. DNA for the CDR3: TGTGCCAGCAGCGAAAATCGGGACAGGCATGAAAAACTGTTTTTT.

A single count supports this clonotype. The V call is TRBV9, the J call TRBJ1-3; D possibly corresponds to TRBD1 (6 bases). The CDR3 sequence is 16 residues long. Germline V gene lookup returns CDR1 SGDLS and CDR2 YYNGEE. V was trimmed by 3 bases and J by 3 bases, leaving 16 bases between them. The DNA of the CDR3 is TGTGCCAGCAGCGCCGATGACAGGACGGTTGGAAACACCATATATTTT. This codes for CASSADDRTVGNTIYF.

This rearrangement joins TRBV7-9 to TRBJ1-2; perhaps TRBD1 as D (5 bases). Germline V gene lookup returns CDR1 SEHNR and CDR2 FQNEAQ (reference sequence). The CDR3 totals 15 residues. V dropped 4 bases and J dropped 6 bases, with 18 bases sitting between them. CDR3 DNA sequence: TGTGCCAGCAGCTCGTCCCCGCAGGGCCCCCATGGCTACACCTTC. Encoded protein: CASSSSPQGPHGYTF. Using reference TRBV7-9 and TRBJ1-2 for the parts outside the CDR3, the full variable domain is DTGVSQNPRHKITKRGQNVTFRCDPISEHNRLYWYRQTLGQGPEFLTYFQNEAQLEKSRLLSDRFSAERPKGSFSTLEIQRTEQGDSAMYLCASSSSPQGPHGYTFGSGTRLTVV.

This clonotype was counted between two and nine times. The chain recombines TRBV15 with TRBJ1-2; TRBD1 agrees at 9 bases. This CDR3 is 15 amino acids long. Germline CDR1 LNHNV, CDR2 YYDKDF (reference sequence). The V segment lost 2 bases and the J segment 8 bases; nucleotides outside the gene matches: 9. The CDR3 region has the DNA TGTGCCACCAGCAGACGGGGACAGGGATCTCAGGGCTACACCTTC. It encodes CATSRRGQGSQGYTF.